This T cell receptor beta chain stems from a study of blood T cell repertoires in COVID-19. Looking at the study overall: The origin of the acute and convalescent COVID-19 samples was the United States, Italy and Spain. Sample material is recorded as cDNA or gDNA derived from T cells, B-cell-depleted T cells, or PBMCs.

Original data processing: Researchers report that nucleated cell counts were estimated from reference gene primer amplification. Here immunoSEQ multiplex PCR was the method, and the copy in TCRdb shows in-frame clones only, minus some. V and J calls and clone size follow that table, whereas D and trimming were derived from the DNA. The sample lists around 120,000 clones, 65% to 80% occurring once. Germline CDR1 reads SGHRS; CDR2 reads YFSETQ. V shed 4 bases and J shed 7 bases, with 18 bases lying between them. The CDR3 contains 15 residues. V gene TRBV5-1 combines with J gene TRBJ1-5; D is uncertain. The sequencing sample was made of peripheral blood. This clonotype originated in a man aged 45-60 years with acute or convalescent COVID-19. This CDR3 reads CASSAEGGFGQPQHF. The CDR3 DNA sequence: TGCGCCAGCAGCGCAGAGGGCGGGTTTGGCCAGCCCCAGCATTTT.